This T cell receptor beta chain was observed in a study of blood T cell repertoires in COVID-19. Across the study: The analysed material was cDNA or gDNA that came from T cells, B-cell-depleted T cells, or PBMCs.

Measured with immunoSEQ multiplex PCR; TCRdb has only the in-frame clones, and not every one. The sample records 200,000 to 300,000 clones, roughly 90% being singletons. This CDR3 region has 15 residues. Per germline, CDR1 MNHEY and CDR2 SVGAGI. V gave up 3 bases and J gave up 1 base, with 10 bases separating them. The specimen was peripheral blood. The receptor's source is a young man with active or convalescent COVID-19. The chain links TRBV6-5 to TRBJ1-5; D possibly corresponds to TRBD1 (5 bases). As DNA, the CDR3 is TGTGCCAGCAGTTATTCAGGGTTAAGCAATCAGCCCCAGCATTTT. Protein product: CASSYSGLSNQPQHF.